The source of this T cell receptor beta chain is a study of blood T cell repertoires in COVID-19. Study-wide context: Donors in the United States, Italy and Spain gave samples during acute or convalescent COVID-19.

CDR3 length: 13 amino acids. V dropped 8 bases and J dropped 5 bases, with 13 bases sitting between them. Germline V gene lookup returns CDR1 MNHNY and CDR2 SVGAGI (reference sequence). Study processing details: Amplification from reference gene primers served as the basis for estimated nucleated cell counts. The table came from immunoSEQ multiplex PCR; TCRdb's copy has only in-frame clones and leaves some out. The V and J calls and clone size were taken over from that table, and D and trimming were inferred from the DNA. The sample holds approximately 260,000 clones, 90% seen once. What was sequenced was peripheral blood. The rearrangement links TRBV6-6 to TRBJ1-5; tentative D call: TRBD1 (5 bases). The receptor was derived from a woman aged 40 to 55 with acute or convalescent COVID-19. CDR3 coding DNA: TGTGCCAGCGTCCGACAGAGCCATCAGCCCCAGCATTTT. Residues: CASVRQSHQPQHF.